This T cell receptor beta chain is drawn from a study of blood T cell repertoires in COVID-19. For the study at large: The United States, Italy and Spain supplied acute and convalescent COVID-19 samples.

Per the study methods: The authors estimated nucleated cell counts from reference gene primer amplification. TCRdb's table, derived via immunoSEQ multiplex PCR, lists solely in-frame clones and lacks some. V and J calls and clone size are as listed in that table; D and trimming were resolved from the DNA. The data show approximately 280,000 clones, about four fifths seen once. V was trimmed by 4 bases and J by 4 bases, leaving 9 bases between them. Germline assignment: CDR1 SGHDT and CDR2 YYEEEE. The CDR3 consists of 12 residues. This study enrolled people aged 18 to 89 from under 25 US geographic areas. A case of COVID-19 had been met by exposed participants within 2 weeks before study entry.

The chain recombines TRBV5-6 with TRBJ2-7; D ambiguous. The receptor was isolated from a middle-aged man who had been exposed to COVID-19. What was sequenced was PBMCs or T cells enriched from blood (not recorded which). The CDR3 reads CASSIDTYEQYF. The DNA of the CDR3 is TGTGCCAGCAGCATCGACACTTACGAGCAGTACTTC.